What follows are 20 T cell receptor beta chains derived from one specimen sequenced in a study of Graves' ophthalmopathy and Graves' hyperthyroidism. Amplification of TCR beta CDR3 regions used RNA transcripts. In the first round, RT-PCR was carried out with HTBI primers, and a multiplex PCR formed the second round. From the multiplex PCR reads, TCRdb called clonotypes with MiXCR, one entry per CDR3 protein. The table lists hundreds of thousands of distinct CDR3 sequences, roughly 21% of them singletons. The specimen was peripheral blood. The source of these receptors is a woman between 18 and 29 years old with stable Graves' hyperthyroidism.

This clonotype was counted many times. The chain is built from TRBV6-1 and TRBJ1-5, with D maybe TRBD1 (5 bases). CDR3 length: 15 amino acids. In germline, CDR1 is MNHNS, CDR2 SASEGT. V was clipped by 4 bases and J by 0 bases, with 10 bases between them. The CDR3 sequence is CASSGRQNSNQPQHF. The CDR3 nucleotides are TGTGCCAGCAGTGGACGACAGAATAGCAATCAGCCCCAGCATTTT.

In this sample, this clonotype turned up a few times. A much larger clone sits a single nucleotide away, making a read error possible. The chain joins TRBV12-3 or TRBV12-4 to TRBJ1-5; D not resolved. The CDR3 length is 13 residues. The V and J ends lost 3 bases and 9 bases respectively, with 12 bases between them. The DNA for the CDR3 is TGTGCCAGCAGTTTGGGAATCTATCTGCCCCAGCATTTT. It specifies CASSLGIYLPQHF.

This clonotype was recorded many times. The chain is built from TRBV12-3 or TRBV12-4 and TRBJ1-5; D uncertain. The CDR3 contains 15 residues. V dropped 0 bases and J dropped 3 bases, with 9 bases sitting between them. CDR3 loop: CASSLAQRPNQPQHF. CDR3 DNA sequence: TGTGCCAGCAGTTTAGCCCAACGGCCCAATCAGCCCCAGCATTTT.

This clonotype was picked up many times. The junction differs from germline at one of its ends, possibly a read error. J is TRBJ2-4 and V is TRBV7-9, with TRBD2 matching 8 bases. Germline V CDR1 and CDR2: SEHNR, FQNEAQ (reference sequence). The CDR3 is 14 residues long. The CDR3 loop reads CASSPPGGRNIKYF. CDR3 DNA: TGTGCCAGCAGCCCACCGGGGGGGAGAAACATTAAGTACTTC.

This clonotype showed up many times. The chain joins TRBV28 to TRBJ2-2; D is unresolved. CDR1 is MDHEN and CDR2 is SYDVKM in the germline V gene. The CDR3 is made up of 13 amino acids. The V end lost 3 bases, the J end lost 5 bases, and 7 bases lay between the germline ends. The CDR3 loop is CASSFRRTGELFF. The DNA of the CDR3 is TGTGCCAGCAGTTTCCGGCGTACCGGGGAGCTGTTTTTT.

At least ten counts were recorded for this clonotype. The chain carries TRBV28 and TRBJ1-5, with unresolved D. This CDR3 is built from 14 residues. The V end was cut by 6 bases, the J end by 0 bases, with 9 bases between. CDR1 is MDHEN, CDR2 SYDVKM, per germline. In DNA, the CDR3 is TGTGCCAGCAGCCCCGCTTTTAGCAATCAGCCCCAGCATTTT. It codes for CASSPAFSNQPQHF.

In this sample, this clonotype turned up many times. The junction departs from the called germline gene at one end, perhaps through a read error. The gene calls are TRBV6-5 and TRBJ1-2; 8 bases map to TRBD1. Germline V gene lookup returns CDR1 MNHEY and CDR2 SVGAGI. The CDR3 covers 12 residues. This chain's CDR3 is CASSPSTGDQAF. CDR3 DNA sequence: TGTGCCAGCAGCCCCTCGACAGGGGATCAGGCCTTC.

This clonotype has ten or more counts. The J gene is TRBJ2-5, the V gene TRBV6-5; 8 nucleotides line up with TRBD1. This CDR3 comprises 14 residues. V shed 5 bases and J 5 bases; nucleotides not matched to a gene: 7. Germline lookup yields CDR1 MNHEY and CDR2 SVGAGI. CDR3 coding DNA: TGTGCCAGCAGTACTTGGACAGGGCGGGAGACCCAGTACTTC. This sequence encodes CASSTWTGRETQYF.

This clonotype has at least ten counts. This chain joins TRBV6-4 and TRBJ2-7; the match to TRBD2 covers 8 bases. The CDR3 contains 17 residues. Germline-derived CDR1 and CDR2 are MRHNA and SNTAGT. V was clipped by 6 bases and J by 3 bases; unmatched bases: 16. The CDR3 here is CASSRGGGSPDGYEQYF. Written as DNA, the CDR3 is TGTGCCAGCAGCCGGGGGGGAGGTTCCCCTGACGGCTACGAGCAGTACTTC.

This clonotype was observed at least ten times. V is TRBV7-4 and J is TRBJ2-4, with 11 nucleotides matching TRBD2. The CDR3 consists of 12 residues. Trimming removed 5 bases from V and 14 bases from J; junction bases left unmatched: 5. Germline V gene data show CDR1 as SGHVT and CDR2 as SQSDAQ. The CDR3 DNA reads TGTGCCAGCAGCCGGACTAGCGGGCCGAAGTACTTC. Its translation: CASSRTSGPKYF.

This clonotype was observed a few times. J is TRBJ1-1 and V is TRBV6-1; D possibly corresponds to TRBD1 (6 bases). The CDR3 covers 15 residues. Trimming shortened V by 7 bases and J by 5 bases, and 20 bases separated the two germline ends. Germline V gene sequence: CDR1 MNHNS, CDR2 SASEGT. The chain's CDR3 is CASTSVGGGWTEAFF. The CDR3 region has the DNA TGTGCCAGCACCTCAGTGGGTGGGGGCTGGACTGAAGCTTTCTTT.

This clonotype was seen many times. The chain is built from TRBV7-9 and TRBJ1-1; the D gene is possibly TRBD1 (6 bases). This CDR3 has 14 amino acids. CDR1 SEHNR and CDR2 FQNEAQ come from the germline V gene (reference sequence). The ends were cut back, 6 bases at V and 3 bases at J, with 14 bases in the middle. In nucleotides, the CDR3 is TGTGCCAGCAGTTCGGGACACCTAGACACTGAAGCTTTCTTT. Translating it yields CASSSGHLDTEAFF.

About this clonotype itself: It may be a read error: a sequence one base away is much more abundant. V and J are TRBV11-2 and TRBJ1-2; D gene uncertain. The CDR3 covers 15 residues. The germline V gene has CDR1 SGHAT and CDR2 FQNNGV. CDR3 sequence: CASSLTWTENYSYTF. The CDR3 DNA reads TGTGCCAGCAGCTTGACTTGGACGGAGAACTATAGCTACACCTTC.

There are many counts of this clonotype. The chain combines TRBV5-6 with TRBJ2-5, with a weak D call TRBD2 (5 bases). Looked up from germline, CDR1 is SGHDT and CDR2 is YYEEEE. V lost 0 bases and J 1 base, leaving 7 bases between the germline ends. The CDR3 has 14 residues. The CDR3 sequence: CASSLGLLQETQYF. CDR3 sequence (DNA): TGTGCCAGCAGCTTGGGACTACTCCAAGAGACCCAGTACTTC. The full variable domain, rest sourced from reference TRBV5-6 and TRBJ2-5, is DAGVTQSPTHLIKTRGQQVTLRCSPKSGHDTVSWYQQALGQGPQFIFQYYEEEERQRGNFPDRFSGHQFPNYSSELNVNALLLGDSALYLCASSLGLLQETQYFGPGTRLLVL.

This clonotype came up many times. The chain employs TRBV7-2 and TRBJ1-1; maybe TRBD1 (6 bases). Per the germline V gene, CDR1 is SGHTA and CDR2 is FQGNSA. This CDR3 has 15 residues. Trimming cost V 1 base and J 4 bases, with 13 bases left between them. CDR3 bases: TGTGCCAGCAGCTTAGGTATAGGGGGGGCCACTGAAGCTTTCTTT. This gives the protein CASSLGIGGATEAFF.

This clonotype was counted at least ten times. This sequence joins TRBV6-5 and TRBJ1-5; 7 nucleotides align to TRBD1. The CDR3 consists of 14 residues. After removal of 7 bases from V and 2 bases from J, the junction contained 5 bases not matched to a gene. Germline V CDR1 and CDR2: MNHEY, SVGAGI. The CDR3 reads CASKSTGGNQPQHF. CDR3 in DNA: TGTGCCAGCAAGAGTACAGGGGGCAATCAGCCCCAGCATTTT.

This clonotype was seen many times. The chain is built from TRBV7-2 and TRBJ2-5; 10 bases map to TRBD1. V trimming: 5 bases; J trimming: 5 bases; junction bases outside the gene matches: 8. CDR1 SGHTA and CDR2 FQGNSA come from the germline V gene. This CDR3 contains 15 residues. In nucleotides, the CDR3 is TGTGCCAGCAGCATCAGACAGGGGGCGGTTGAGACCCAGTACTTC. Translation: CASSIRQGAVETQYF.

This clonotype came up a few times. At one end the junction does not follow the germline gene, possibly because of a read error. The chain employs TRBV20-1 and TRBJ1-1; D is uncertain. The CDR3 is 14 amino acids. Germline-derived CDR1 and CDR2 are DFQATT and SNEGSKA (reference sequence). In DNA form, the CDR3 reads TGCAGTGCTAGAGATCTCGTGGGGAACACTGAAGCTTGCTTT. Translating it yields CSARDLVGNTEACF.

This clonotype showed up many times. V and J are TRBV10-2 and TRBJ2-7; 7 nucleotides match TRBD2. The germline V gene encodes CDR1 WSHSY and CDR2 SAAADI. The V and J ends lost 6 bases and 2 bases, in that order; junction bases with no gene match: 4. The CDR3 is 13 amino acids. The CDR3 is CASRLAETYEQYF. The CDR3 DNA follows: TGCGCCAGCAGGCTAGCGGAGACCTACGAGCAGTACTTC.

Of note for this clonotype: Just one base apart from a much larger clone, this may be a read error. V is TRBV11-2 and J is TRBJ2-7; 9 nucleotides agree with TRBD1. The CDR3 contains 15 residues. V shed 10 bases and J 1 base; nucleotides not matched to a gene: 11. CDR1 and CDR2 (germline): SGHAT, FQNNGV. The CDR3 sequence: CAIRFPGQGSYEQYF. The CDR3 DNA sequence: TGTGCCATCAGGTTTCCGGGACAGGGATCCTACGAGCAGTACTTC.